This paragraph reports one T cell receptor (beta chain). Germline V gives CDR1 KGHSH, CDR2 LQKENI. Trimming at V came to 1 base and at J to 0 bases, leaving 3 bases not matched to a gene. The CDR3 covers 17 residues. The data derive from a study of Ad26.COV2.S vaccination and SARS-CoV-2 variants. Study-wide background: Doses of Ad26.COV2.S were injected into muscle once or twice, 56 days apart.

Described treatment: some 20 received Ad26.COV2.S at low or high dose, single or two shots; several received placebo; per-sample allocation not given. Specimens were obtained on day 63 following the first vaccine or placebo injection. Produced via immunoSEQ multiplex PCR; TCRdb's table is partial and in-frame only. The sample holds roughly 450,000 clones; around 90% are singletons and the top ten take about 12%. The chain couples TRBV18 to TRBJ2-2, with 9 bases matching TRBD1. Source: peripheral blood, taken in a trial of Ad26.COV2.S vaccine versus placebo. The receptor's source is a person aged 18-65 years who received the Ad26.COV2.S COVID-19 vaccine or a placebo. CDR3 loop: CASSPQGTGPNTGELFF. The CDR3 region has the DNA TGTGCCAGCTCACCACAGGGGACAGGGCCGAACACCGGGGAGCTGTTTTTT.